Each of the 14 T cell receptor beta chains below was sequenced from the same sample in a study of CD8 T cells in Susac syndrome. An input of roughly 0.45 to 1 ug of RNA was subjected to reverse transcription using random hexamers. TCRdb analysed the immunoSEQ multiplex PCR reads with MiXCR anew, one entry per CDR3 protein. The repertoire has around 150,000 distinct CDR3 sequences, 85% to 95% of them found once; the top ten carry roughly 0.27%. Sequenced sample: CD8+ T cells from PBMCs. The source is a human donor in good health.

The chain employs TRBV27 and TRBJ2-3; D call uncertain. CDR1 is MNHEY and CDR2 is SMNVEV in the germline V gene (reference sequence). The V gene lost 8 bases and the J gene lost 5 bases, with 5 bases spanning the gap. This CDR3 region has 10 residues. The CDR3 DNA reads TGTGCCAGCGGGCTAGATACGCAGTATTTT. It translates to CASGLDTQYF.

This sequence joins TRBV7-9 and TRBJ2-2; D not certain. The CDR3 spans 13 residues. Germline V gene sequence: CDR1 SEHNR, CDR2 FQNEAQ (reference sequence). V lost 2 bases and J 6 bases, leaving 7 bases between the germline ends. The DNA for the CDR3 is TGTGCCAGCAGCTTAACCGGGTCCGGGGAGCTGTTTTTT. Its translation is CASSLTGSGELFF.

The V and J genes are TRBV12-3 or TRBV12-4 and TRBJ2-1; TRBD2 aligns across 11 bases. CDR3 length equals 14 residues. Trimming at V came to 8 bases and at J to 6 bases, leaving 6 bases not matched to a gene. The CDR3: CASLRLAGSNEQFF. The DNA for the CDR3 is TGTGCCAGCCTTAGACTAGCGGGAAGCAATGAGCAGTTCTTC.

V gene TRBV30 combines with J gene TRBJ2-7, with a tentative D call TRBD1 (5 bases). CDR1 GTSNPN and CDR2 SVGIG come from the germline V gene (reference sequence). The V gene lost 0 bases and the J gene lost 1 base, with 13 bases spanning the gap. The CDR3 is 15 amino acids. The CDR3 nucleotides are TGTGCCTGGAGTGTACGTCAGGGTGGGTCCTACGAGCAGTACTTC. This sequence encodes CAWSVRQGGSYEQYF.

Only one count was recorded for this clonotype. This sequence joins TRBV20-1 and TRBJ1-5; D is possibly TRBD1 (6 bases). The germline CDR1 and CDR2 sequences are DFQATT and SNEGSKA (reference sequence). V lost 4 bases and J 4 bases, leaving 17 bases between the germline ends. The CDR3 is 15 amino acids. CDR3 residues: CSAMHSDSSNQPQHF. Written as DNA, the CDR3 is TGCAGTGCTATGCATTCGGACAGCTCGAATCAGCCCCAGCATTTT.

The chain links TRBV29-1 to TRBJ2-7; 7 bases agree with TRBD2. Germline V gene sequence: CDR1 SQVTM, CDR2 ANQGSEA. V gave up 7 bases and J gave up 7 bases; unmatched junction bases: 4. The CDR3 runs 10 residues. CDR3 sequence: CSALAAEQYF. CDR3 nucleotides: TGCAGCGCTCTAGCGGCAGAGCAGTACTTC.

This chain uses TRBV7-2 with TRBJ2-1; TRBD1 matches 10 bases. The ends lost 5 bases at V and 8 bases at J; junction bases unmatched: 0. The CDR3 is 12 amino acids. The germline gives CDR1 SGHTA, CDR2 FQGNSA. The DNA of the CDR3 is TGTGCCAGCAGCGGACAGGGGGATGAGCAGTTCTTC. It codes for CASSGQGDEQFF.

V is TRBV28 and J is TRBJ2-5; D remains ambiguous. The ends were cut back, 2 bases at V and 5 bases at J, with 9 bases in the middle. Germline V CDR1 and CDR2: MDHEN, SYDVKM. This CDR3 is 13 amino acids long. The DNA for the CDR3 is TGTGCCAGCAGTTTAAAGTTATGGGAGACCCAGTACTTC. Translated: CASSLKLWETQYF.

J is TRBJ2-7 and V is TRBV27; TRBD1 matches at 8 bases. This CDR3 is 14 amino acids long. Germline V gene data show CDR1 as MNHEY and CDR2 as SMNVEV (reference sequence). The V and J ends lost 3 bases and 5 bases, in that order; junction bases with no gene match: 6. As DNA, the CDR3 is TGTGCCAGCAGTTTGGGGACAGGCGTCGACGAGCAGTACTTC. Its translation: CASSLGTGVDEQYF.

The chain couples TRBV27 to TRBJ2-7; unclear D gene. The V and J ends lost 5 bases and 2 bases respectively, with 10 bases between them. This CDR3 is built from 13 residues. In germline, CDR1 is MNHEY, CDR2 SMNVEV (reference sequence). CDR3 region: CASSGFSTYEQYF. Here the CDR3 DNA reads TGTGCCAGCAGTGGGTTCTCCACCTACGAGCAGTACTTC.

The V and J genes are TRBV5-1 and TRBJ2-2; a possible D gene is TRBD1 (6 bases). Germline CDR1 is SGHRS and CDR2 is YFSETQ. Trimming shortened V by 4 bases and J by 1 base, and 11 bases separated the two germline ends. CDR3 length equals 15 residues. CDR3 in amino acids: CASSLWTENTGELFF. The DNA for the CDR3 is TGCGCCAGCAGCCTGTGGACAGAGAACACCGGGGAGCTGTTTTTT.

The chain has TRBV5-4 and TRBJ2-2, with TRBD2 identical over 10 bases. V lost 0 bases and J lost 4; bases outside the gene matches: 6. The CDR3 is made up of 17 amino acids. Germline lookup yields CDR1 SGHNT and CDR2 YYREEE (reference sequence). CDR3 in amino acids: CASSLDVAGGLTGELFF. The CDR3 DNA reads TGTGCCAGCAGCTTGGACGTAGCGGGAGGCCTCACCGGGGAGCTGTTTTTT.

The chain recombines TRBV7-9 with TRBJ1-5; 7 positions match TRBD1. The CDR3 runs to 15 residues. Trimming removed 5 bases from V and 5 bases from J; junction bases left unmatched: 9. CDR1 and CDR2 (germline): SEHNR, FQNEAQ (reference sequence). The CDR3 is CASSPLTGSHQPQHF. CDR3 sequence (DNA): TGTGCCAGCAGCCCTCTGACAGGGTCGCATCAGCCCCAGCATTTT.

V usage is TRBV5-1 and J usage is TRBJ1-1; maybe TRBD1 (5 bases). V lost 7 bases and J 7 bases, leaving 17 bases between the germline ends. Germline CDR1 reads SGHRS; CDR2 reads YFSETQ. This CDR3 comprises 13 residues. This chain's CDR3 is CASSRGGSDEAFF. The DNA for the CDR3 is TGCGCCAGCTCCCGGGGGGGTTCGGATGAAGCTTTCTTT.